A selection of T cell receptor beta chains follows, all from one sample in a study of cytomegalovirus exposure and HLA in healthy donors. Some clones are missing from TCRdb's copy, which holds only in-frame ones; the method was immunoSEQ multiplex PCR. Of fewer than 120,000 clones in the sample, over 60% were seen once. Sequenced sample: PBMCs. These TCRs come from a man in his thirties or forties in good health and CMV-seropositive. Each CDR3 is given with its conserved first and last residue. D genes are given only for firm matches. Clone size is not always given. Where it is, it says once, few, many or a class for expanded clones.

size	D	V	J	CDR3	DNA
.	.	TRBV10-3	TRBJ1-2	CAISDPGQPEGYTF	TGTGCCATCAGTGACCCTGGACAGCCAGAGGGCTACACCTTC
few	TRBD2	TRBV7-2	TRBJ2-1	CASSLGGLRGDEQFF	TGTGCCAGCAGCTTAGGGGGACTAAGGGGCGATGAGCAGTTCTTC
.	TRBD2	TRBV6-6	TRBJ2-7	CASSYSGRGDSYEQYF	TGTGCCAGCAGTTACTCGGGTCGGGGGGACTCCTACGAGCAGTACTTC
.	.	TRBV4-3	TRBJ1-2	CASSQDSSYRYGYTF	TGCGCCAGCAGCCAAGATTCTAGCTACAGATATGGCTACACCTTC
.	TRBD1	TRBV27	TRBJ2-7	CASSRTGGDYEQYF	TGTGCCAGCAGCCGGACAGGGGGGGACTACGAGCAGTACTTC
few	TRBD1	TRBV4-1	TRBJ1-2	CASSDRGGKNYGYTF	TGCGCCAGCAGCGACAGGGGCGGTAAAAACTATGGCTACACCTTC
.	.	TRBV7-6	TRBJ1-6	CASSPRLGGEDSPLHF	TGTGCCAGCAGCCCCCGACTCGGCGGGGAAGATTCACCCCTCCACTTT
.	TRBD1	TRBV2	TRBJ1-6	CASSKGAGGYNSPLHF	TGTGCCAGCAGCAAGGGGGCAGGGGGCTATAATTCACCCCTCCACTTT
.	TRBD1	TRBV2	TRBJ1-5	CASSVGTGAQPQHF	TGTGCCAGCAGTGTGGGGACAGGGGCCCAGCCCCAGCATTTT
.	.	TRBV4-1	TRBJ2-7	CASSPSEASAGAKNEQYF	TGCGCCAGCAGCCCAAGTGAAGCTAGCGCGGGGGCCAAGAACGAGCAGTACTTC
.	.	TRBV7-2	TRBJ2-5	CASVPGSSGETQYF	TGTGCCAGCGTCCCCGGGTCCTCGGGGGAGACCCAGTACTTC
.	TRBD2	TRBV6-5	TRBJ2-1	CASSYSFSGGGNEQFF	TGTGCCAGCAGTTACTCCTTTAGCGGGGGGGGGAATGAGCAGTTCTTC
.	.	TRBV4-3	TRBJ2-5	CASSQDRGIQETQYF	TGCGCCAGCAGCCAAGATCGGGGGATTCAAGAGACCCAGTACTTC
.	TRBD1	TRBV4-3	TRBJ2-3	CASSQDPDRGLYTDTQYF	TGCGCCAGCAGCCAAGACCCCGACAGGGGCCTATACACAGATACGCAGTATTTT